The 27 T cell receptor beta chains listed next were all sequenced from one sample in a study of T cells in Graves' hyperthyroidism and ophthalmopathy. Amplification targeted TCR beta CDR3 regions from RNA transcripts. A first-round RT-PCR of the TCR CDR3 used the HTBI primer set. TCRdb fed the multiplex PCR reads into MiXCR, producing one record per CDR3 protein. This sample has about 540,000 distinct CDR3 sequences, with around 45% found just once. Sequencing used peripheral blood or thyroid tissue (not recorded which). Receptor source: a woman aged 18-29 years with Graves' hyperthyroidism.

The chain is built from TRBV29-1 and TRBJ2-1, with a possible D match to TRBD1 (5 bases). Germline CDR1 and CDR2: SQVTM and ANQGSEA. The CDR3 has 13 residues. V lost 1 base and J 5 bases, leaving 9 bases between the germline ends. CDR3: CSVEGGADNEQFF. DNA for the CDR3: TGCAGCGTTGAAGGGGGCGCGGACAATGAGCAGTTCTTC.

The chain couples TRBV7-9 to TRBJ2-7, with D hard to call. The CDR3 loop spans 12 amino acids. The V gene's germline CDR1 is SEHNR and CDR2 FQNEAQ (reference sequence). Trimming cost V 6 bases and J 7 bases, with 13 bases left between them. The CDR3 DNA reads as TGTGCCAGCAGAAAAGACGGCAATGAGCAGTACTTC. This translates into CASRKDGNEQYF. Looking up the rest from reference TRBV7-9 and TRBJ2-7 gives the full variable domain: DTGVSQNPRHKITKRGQNVTFRCDPISEHNRLYWYRQTLGQGPEFLTYFQNEAQLEKSRLLSDRFSAERPKGSFSTLEIQRTEQGDSAMYLCASRKDGNEQYFGPGTRLTVT.

Notes on this clonotype: This may arise from a read error, as a much more abundant clone is one base away. This rearrangement joins TRBV2 to TRBJ2-2; a possible D gene is TRBD1 (5 bases). CDR3 length equals 14 residues. Germline loops: CDR1 SNHLY, CDR2 FYNNEI. In DNA form, the CDR3 reads TGTGCCACCAGTGATTCTAATCAGGGCGGGGAGCTGTTTTTT. As protein: CATSDSNQGGELFF.

In this sample, this clonotype turned up many times. V and J are TRBV20-1 and TRBJ1-1; no clear D gene. V was shortened by 6 bases and J by 1 base, with 12 bases between the two germline ends. The CDR3 spans 13 residues. Per germline, CDR1 DFQATT and CDR2 SNEGSKA (reference sequence). The DNA for the CDR3 is TGCAGTGCCCAAAAGGACCGGAACACTGAAGCTTTCTTT. As protein: CSAQKDRNTEAFF.

Remarks on this clonotype: A read error may explain this, as a much larger clone is one base away. The rearrangement joins TRBV4-2 to TRBJ2-7, with D possibly matching TRBD2 (6 bases). CDR3 length equals 15 residues. The ends were cut back, 1 base at V and 2 bases at J, with 12 bases in the middle. Germline V gives CDR1 LGHNA, CDR2 YNFKEQ. The CDR3 spells CASSQGRGVPYEQYF. The DNA of the CDR3 is TGTGCCAGCAGCCAAGGTCGCGGGGTCCCCTACGAGCAGTACTTC.

Comments on this clonotype: This may be a read error, as it is one base from a much larger clone. This chain connects TRBV24-1 to TRBJ2-7; 15 bases map to TRBD2. The V segment lost 11 bases and the J segment 2 bases; nucleotides outside the gene matches: 9. In germline, CDR1 is KGHDR, CDR2 SFDVKD. This CDR3 is built from 16 residues. CDR3 in amino acids: CASSQGLAGGPYEQYF. The CDR3 DNA is TGTGCCAGCAGCCAAGGACTAGCGGGAGGGCCCTACGAGCAGTACTTC.

This clonotype was recorded a few times. The CDR3 bases are TGTGCCAGCAGTCCTCCCGCGGGGGGAGGGCAGGATGAAAAACTGTTTTTT. It codes for CASSPPAGGGQDEKLFF. The genes are TRBV7-9 and TRBJ1-4; D perhaps matches TRBD1 (5 bases). Trimming removed 6 bases from V and 6 bases from J, with 23 bases in between. The CDR3 is made up of 17 amino acids. CDR1 SEHNR and CDR2 FQNEAQ come from the germline V gene (reference sequence).

The CDR3: CAIQRLAGASTDTQYF. The CDR3 DNA sequence: TGTGCCATCCAACGACTAGCGGGGGCTAGCACAGATACGCAGTATTTT. This rearrangement joins TRBV10-3 to TRBJ2-3; 12 nucleotides align to TRBD2. This CDR3 comprises 16 residues. The V gene's germline CDR1 is ENHRY and CDR2 SYGVKD. With V trimmed by 8 bases and J by 0 bases, 6 bases remained unmatched.

This chain links TRBV15 with TRBJ2-1, with D perhaps TRBD1 or TRBD2 (5 bases each). The CDR3 length is 15 residues. Germline loops: CDR1 LNHNV, CDR2 YYDKDF (reference sequence). V was trimmed by 1 base and J by 5 bases, leaving 12 bases between them. CDR3 sequence: CATSRGGTLDNEQFF. CDR3 coding DNA: TGTGCCACCAGCAGAGGGGGGACCCTCGACAATGAGCAGTTCTTC.

V usage is TRBV7-2 and J usage is TRBJ2-5, with 12 nucleotides matching TRBD2. Trimming removed 5 bases from V and 5 bases from J; junction bases left unmatched: 6. Germline lookup yields CDR1 SGHTA and CDR2 FQGNSA. This CDR3 is 15 amino acids long. The CDR3: CASSPSGRAWETQYF. In nucleotides, the CDR3 is TGTGCCAGCAGCCCTAGCGGGAGGGCCTGGGAGACCCAGTACTTC.

The chain recombines TRBV7-2 with TRBJ1-1; unclear D gene. Trimming stripped 5 bases from V and 0 bases from J, with 13 bases between. From germline, CDR1 is SGHTA and CDR2 FQGNSA. The CDR3 runs 15 residues. This chain's CDR3 is CASSEDAHMNTEAFF. CDR3 sequence (DNA): TGTGCCAGCAGCGAAGACGCACATATGAACACTGAAGCTTTCTTT.

This clonotype was detected ten times or more. The J gene is TRBJ1-5, the V gene TRBV27; perhaps TRBD1 as D (6 bases). V lost 3 bases and J lost 3, with 9 bases in between. Germline V gene lookup returns CDR1 MNHEY and CDR2 SMNVEV (reference sequence). The CDR3 extends over 14 amino acids. CDR3: CASSFRGHNQPQHF. The CDR3 DNA follows: TGTGCCAGCAGTTTTAGGGGACACAATCAGCCCCAGCATTTT.

This clonotype has a count of ten or more. This sequence joins TRBV18 and TRBJ1-1; 7 nucleotides line up with TRBD1. The CDR3 runs 14 residues. Germline CDR1 KGHSH, CDR2 LQKENI. The V gene end was trimmed by 5 bases and the J gene end by 3 bases; junction bases not matched to a gene: 6. CDR3 in amino acids: CASSFRQGDTEAFF. Written as DNA, the CDR3 is TGTGCCAGCTCATTCCGACAGGGCGACACTGAAGCTTTCTTT.

The rearrangement uses TRBV19 and TRBJ1-6, with a possible D match to TRBD1 (5 bases). CDR1 LNHDA and CDR2 SQIVND come from the germline V gene (reference sequence). The V gene lost 5 bases and the J gene lost 12 bases, with 17 bases spanning the gap. The CDR3 runs 14 residues. The CDR3, as DNA: TGTGCCAGTAGTTTGACCGGGACCCAAGAACCCCTCCACTTT. Translating gives CASSLTGTQEPLHF.

This clonotype was recorded at least ten times. The chain couples TRBV7-2 to TRBJ1-4; D is possibly TRBD1 (5 bases). CDR3 length: 13 residues. Germline V lookup: CDR1 SGHTA, CDR2 FQGNSA. Deletions cut 1 base from V and 11 bases from J, with 11 bases between. The CDR3 DNA is TGTGCCAGCAGCTTAGATCAGGGTTCCAAACTGTTTTTT. Protein product: CASSLDQGSKLFF.

The sample holds many counts of this clonotype. The chain joins TRBV7-9 to TRBJ1-1; possible D gene TRBD1, 5 bases. V dropped 5 bases and J dropped 6 bases, with 10 bases sitting between them. The CDR3 covers 12 residues. Per germline, CDR1 SEHNR and CDR2 FQNEAQ (reference sequence). CDR3 DNA sequence: TGTGCCAGCAGCGGGGACGGGTCTGAAGCTTTCTTT. Amino acids: CASSGDGSEAFF.

J is TRBJ2-7 and V is TRBV20-1, with D possibly being TRBD2 (5 bases). Germline V gene data show CDR1 as DFQATT and CDR2 as SNEGSKA (reference sequence). Trimming stripped 0 bases from V and 1 base from J, with 13 bases between. The CDR3 loop spans 15 amino acids. In nucleotides, the CDR3 is TGCAGTGCTAGAGATCTAAAGGGAGCGTCCTACGAGCAGTACTTC. Translating gives CSARDLKGASYEQYF.

The rearrangement links TRBV2 to TRBJ2-1; no reliable D call. V lost 4 bases and J 6 bases, leaving 7 bases between the germline ends. CDR1 is SNHLY, CDR2 FYNNEI, per germline. There are 12 residues in the CDR3. The DNA of the CDR3 is TGTGCCAGCAGTGTCGGTCTCAATGAGCAGTTCTTC. Encoded protein: CASSVGLNEQFF. Using reference TRBV2 and TRBJ2-1 for the parts outside the CDR3, the full variable domain is EPEVTQTPSHQVTQMGQEVILRCVPISNHLYFYWYRQILGQKVEFLVSFYNNEISEKSEIFDDQFSVERPDGSNFTLKIRSTKLEDSAMYFCASSVGLNEQFFGPGTRLTVL.

A note on this clonotype: A much larger clone differs by one base, so this may be a read error. J is TRBJ1-1 and V is TRBV11-2; D is unresolved. Germline V lookup: CDR1 SGHAT, CDR2 FQNNGV. This CDR3 region has 13 residues. Trimming shortened V by 5 bases and J by 3 bases, and 10 bases separated the two germline ends. CDR3: CASSPPVDTEAFF. CDR3 DNA sequence: TGTGCCAGCAGCCCCCCAGTGGACACTGAAGCTTTCTTT.

This clonotype was detected only a few times. The chain carries TRBV20-1 and TRBJ2-3, with TRBD2 matching 11 bases. V lost 0 bases and J lost 2; bases outside the gene matches: 1. CDR1 and CDR2 (germline): DFQATT, SNEGSKA (reference sequence). The CDR3 spans 15 residues. CDR3 bases: TGCAGTGCTAGAGAACTAGCGGGAGACACAGATACGCAGTATTTT. This encodes CSARELAGDTDTQYF.

This chain uses TRBV6-6 with TRBJ1-5; no definite D call. V dropped 8 bases and J dropped 11 bases, with 16 bases sitting between them. In germline, CDR1 is MNHNY, CDR2 SVGAGI (reference sequence). There are 12 residues in the CDR3. The CDR3 region has the DNA TGTGCCAGCGCCATCGACCGGGAGACCCAGCATTTT. It yields the protein CASAIDRETQHF.

In regard to this clonotype: Sequence at one end of the junction differs from germline and may be a read error. V gene TRBV7-3 combines with J gene TRBJ1-3; no firm D call. There are 16 residues in the CDR3. Germline V lookup: CDR1 SGHTA, CDR2 FQGTGA. Written as DNA, the CDR3 is TGTACCAGCAGCTTAGCGGTAGCGGGAGTGGGAAACACCATATATTTT. This encodes CTSSLAVAGVGNTIYF.

This clonotype was found many times. The J gene is TRBJ2-7, the V gene TRBV24-1; TRBD2 agrees at 15 bases. V shed 5 bases and J 3 bases; nucleotides not matched to a gene: 4. Germline lookup yields CDR1 KGHDR and CDR2 SFDVKD. The CDR3 extends over 16 amino acids. CDR3 nucleotides: TGTGCCACCAGTGGTGTGGGACTAGCGGGAGGCTACGAGCAGTACTTC. It codes for CATSGVGLAGGYEQYF.

This clonotype was observed at least ten times. No conserved phenylalanine or tryptophan ends this CDR3, so it is likely a read error. It is unclear where the CDR3 begins or ends on the DNA, so no DNA is shown, and the CDR3 is as TCRdb lists it. The genes are TRBV5-6 and TRBJ2-7; the listed D gene, TRBD1, was not tested against the DNA. Germline V CDR1 and CDR2: SGHDT, YYEEEE. The CDR3 region is 13 residues in length, termini included. The CDR3 reads CASSLPSGQVLTL.

This rearrangement joins TRBV7-8 to TRBJ1-6, with a possible D match to TRBD1 (5 bases). The CDR3 has 17 amino acids. Trimming removed 5 bases at V and 14 bases at J, with 28 bases between. CDR1 is SGHVS and CDR2 is FQNEAQ in the germline V gene. Written as DNA, the CDR3 is TGTGCCAGCAGCAGGGGCGTATATGTGGCTCACCAAGCGGCCCTCCACTTT. Encoded protein: CASSRGVYVAHQAALHF.

This clonotype was observed many times. The chain employs TRBV10-3 and TRBJ2-2; no clear D gene. CDR1 is ENHRY and CDR2 is SYGVKD in the germline V gene. Trimming removed 0 bases from V and 7 bases from J, with 9 bases in between. CDR3 length: 14 amino acids. The CDR3 protein is CAISESFGSGELFF. As DNA, the CDR3 is TGTGCCATCAGTGAGTCTTTCGGAAGCGGGGAGCTGTTTTTT.

This clonotype showed up many times. CDR3 coding DNA: TGTGCCAGCATCCCCGACAGGCAGCCCTGGAGTAGCAATCAGCCCCAGCATTTT. As protein: CASIPDRQPWSSNQPQHF. The J gene is TRBJ1-5, the V gene TRBV6-5, with D possibly TRBD1 on 6 matching bases. Trimming cost V 7 bases and J 0 bases, with 22 bases left between them. Germline CDR1 is MNHEY and CDR2 is SVGAGI. The CDR3 runs 18 residues.